This T cell receptor (beta chain) was captured in a study of T cell responses to AZD1222 COVID-19 vaccine. Regarding the study as a whole: Spike-specific TCR breadth and depth both grew after two AZD1222 doses. Vaccine-associated CD4 TCRs spanned spike, dominant at 160-218 and 743-854. The number of AZD1222 recipients seropositive at baseline was only five to seven. After the peak T cell response, and only then, were repertoires sampled.

Sequencing was performed with immunoSEQ multiplex PCR; in TCRdb, only in-frame clones are kept and a portion is missing. The data contain approximately 110,000 clones, approximately 84% of them seen just once; the ten biggest clones take up more than 6.5%. About this clone: Its cognate antigen is unknown.

Germline-derived CDR1 and CDR2 are SGHRS and YFSETQ. The CDR3 is 15 amino acids. Trimming removed 3 bases from V and 0 bases from J, with 12 bases in between. This sequence joins TRBV5-1 and TRBJ1-1, with D perhaps matching TRBD1 (5 bases). This receptor was identified in an adult in good health. The sample was peripheral blood, taken on day 0 of AZD1222 vaccination. The CDR3 sequence: CASSSQTDMNTEAFF. CDR3 DNA: TGCGCCAGCAGCTCGCAGACAGACATGAACACTGAAGCTTTCTTT. Variable domain in full (rest from reference TRBV5-1 and TRBJ1-1): KAGVTQTPRYLIKTRGQQVTLSCSPISGHRSVSWYQQTPGQGLQFLFEYFSETQRNKGNFPGRFSGRQFSNSRSEMNVSTLELGDSALYLCASSSQTDMNTEAFFGQGTRLTVV.